This TCR beta chain was identified during a study of T cell changes during pregnancy in multiple sclerosis. J lost 6 bases, V lost 3 bases, and 13 bases had no gene match. CDR1 and CDR2 from the germline V gene are SGHVS and FQNEAQ. The CDR3 has 16 amino acids. Some clones are missing from TCRdb's copy, which holds only in-frame ones; the method was immunoSEQ multiplex PCR. The table shows some 74,000 clones, with 92% occurring only once. The chain joins TRBV7-8 to TRBJ1-2, with 7 bases matching TRBD1. This receptor was identified in a female donor in good health, enrolled as a control in a pregnancy study. This material consisted of peripheral blood, taken after pregnancy. CDR3 loop: CASSFQLAKGAHGYTF. Written as DNA, the CDR3 is TGTGCCAGCAGCTTTCAATTAGCCAAGGGGGCGCATGGCTACACCTTC.